This TCR beta chain is from a study of cytomegalovirus exposure and HLA in healthy donors. J lost 5 bases, V lost 7 bases, and 11 bases had no gene match. CDR1 SGHRS and CDR2 YFSETQ come from the germline V gene. The CDR3 runs 14 residues. Both 60 Vbeta primers and 13 Jbeta primers went into the PCR. Profiling relied on immunoSEQ multiplex PCR, and the TCRdb table lists in-frame clones only, not all of them. This sample has 250,000 or so clones, with 80% to 95% found just once. This clone was recorded once. Its antigen is unidentified. Overall study results and limits: In a later analysis, TCR beta V- and J-gene trimming was associated with a missense DCLRE1C variant. Most sequenced TCRs were rare (though some public TCRs occurred in many donors). DRB1 had the most TCR associations and HLA-C the fewest, a later analysis found, with rates varying by HLA locus. Earlier results showed most TCR beta V segments being productive about 87% or about 30% of the time.

The chain is built from TRBV5-1 and TRBJ2-7, with 8 nucleotides matching TRBD1. Material: PBMCs. The receptor comes from a girl between 2 and 10 years old in good health and CMV-seronegative. The CDR3 DNA is TGCGCCAGCGTCCCCCCGGACAGGGATCACGAGCAGTACTTC. It is translated as CASVPPDRDHEQYF. Full variable domain (remainder filled in from reference TRBV5-1 and TRBJ2-7): KAGVTQTPRYLIKTRGQQVTLSCSPISGHRSVSWYQQTPGQGLQFLFEYFSETQRNKGNFPGRFSGRQFSNSRSEMNVSTLELGDSALYLCASVPPDRDHEQYFGPGTRLTVT.